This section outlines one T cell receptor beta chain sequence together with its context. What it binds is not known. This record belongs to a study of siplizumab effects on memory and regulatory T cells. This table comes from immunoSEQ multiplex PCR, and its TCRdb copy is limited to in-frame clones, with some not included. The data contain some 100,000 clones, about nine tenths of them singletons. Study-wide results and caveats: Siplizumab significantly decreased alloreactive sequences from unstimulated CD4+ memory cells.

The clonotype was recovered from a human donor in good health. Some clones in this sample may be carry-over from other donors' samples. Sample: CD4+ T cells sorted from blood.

The CDR3 nucleotides read TGTGCCAGTAGCCCTCAGGGCACCCTGGGGGCTTTCTTT. Translating gives CASSPQGTLGAFF. The chain recombines TRBV19 with TRBJ1-1, with TRBD1 as a possible D gene (5 bases). Germline CDR1 reads LNHDA; CDR2 reads SQIVND (reference sequence). This CDR3 is built from 13 residues. V lost 6 bases to trimming and J lost 11 bases, with 19 bases between them. Using reference TRBV19 and TRBJ1-1 for the parts outside the CDR3, the full variable domain is DGGITQSPKYLFRKEGQNVTLSCEQNLNHDAMYWYRQDPGQGLRLIYYSQIVNDFQKGDIAEGYSVSREKKESFPLTVTSAQKNPTAFYLCASSPQGTLGAFFGQGTRLTVV.